This T cell receptor beta chain was identified during a study of regulatory T cells in long-lasting Graves disease. This clonotype turned up a few times. The length of the CDR3 is 13 residues. Trimming removed 3 bases from V and 3 bases from J, with 9 bases in between. The germline V gene encodes CDR1 LNHDA and CDR2 SQIVND (reference sequence). Regarding time point: persistent/refractory GD, antithyroid drugs over 5 years with positive TRAb. RNA isolated from PBMCs was used to make the TCR library. In building TCR beta libraries, iRepertoire HTBI primers were used together with Arm-PCR of CDR3 regions. TCRdb re-derived calls from the multiplex PCR reads in MiXCR, one entry per CDR3 protein. The sample has roughly 450,000 distinct CDR3 sequences; 23% are singletons.

The sequence came from a female donor with Graves disease. The sample was peripheral blood mononuclear cells (PBMCs), taken when the disease was refractory, from a patient treated with antithyroid drugs. V gene TRBV19 combines with J gene TRBJ2-7; D call uncertain. The chain's CDR3 is CASSMDGHYEQYF. CDR3 nucleotides: TGTGCCAGTAGTATGGACGGCCACTACGAGCAGTACTTC.